These T cell receptor beta chains were read from a single sample in a study of CD8+ T cells in alopecia areata. Sequenced by immunoSEQ multiplex PCR; TCRdb stores in-frame clones only, minus some. The sample has 7,000 to 8,000 clones, about two thirds seen once. Sequencing was carried out using CD4+ Tregs sorted from blood. The origin of the receptors is a human donor with alopecia areata. Both conserved end residues are part of each CDR3. D genes are given only for firm matches. Size is omitted from some rows. Given values are once, few, many or a class for expanded clones.

D | J | V | size | DNA | CDR3
TRBD2 | TRBJ2-7 | TRBV27 | NA | TGTGCCAGCAGTTTAGTCTCGGCTAGCGGGAGATATGAGCAGTACTTC | CASSLVSASGRYEQYF
NA | TRBJ1-5 | TRBV4-3 | NA | TGCGCCAGCAGCCCAAACAGGGTTCAACAGCCCCAGCATTTT | CASSPNRVQQPQHF
NA | TRBJ2-3 | TRBV19 | NA | TGTGCCAGTAGTGACTGGGGGCGGGGGACAGATACGCAGTATTTT | CASSDWGRGTDTQYF
NA | TRBJ1-1 | TRBV5-4 | NA | TGTGCCAGCAGCGATCGCGACAGCTATATGAACACTGAAGCTTTCTTT | CASSDRDSYMNTEAFF
NA | TRBJ2-7 | TRBV2 | NA | TGTGCCAGCAGTGAGCTGGGATACGAGCAGTACTTC | CASSELGYEQYF
TRBD2 | TRBJ2-3 | TRBV7-6 | NA | TGTGCCAGCAGCTTAGTAAGCGGGAGCGTTATAGATACGCAGTATTTT | CASSLVSGSVIDTQYF
TRBD2 | TRBJ2-7 | TRBV14 | NA | TGTGCCAGCAGCCAAGAATCGTGGCTAGCGGGGCGGTCCTACGAGCAGTACTTC | CASSQESWLAGRSYEQYF
NA | TRBJ2-7 | TRBV19 | few | TGTGCCAGTAGTATTCAGGCAGGCTCCTACGAGCAGTACTTC | CASSIQAGSYEQYF
TRBD2 | TRBJ2-1 | TRBV4-1 | NA | TGCGCCAGCAGCCAAGATAAGGGACTAGCGGGGGGGTCGGTTGAGCAGTTCTTC | CASSQDKGLAGGSVEQFF
NA | TRBJ1-5 | TRBV19 | NA | TGTGCCAGTAGTGCCGACAGACGGCGGGTACCTTCAAAGCCCCAGCATTTT | CASSADRRRVPSKPQHF
NA | TRBJ1-2 | TRBV7-2 | NA | TGTGCCAGCAGGCTAACAGGGCAGACTAACTATGGCTACACCTTC | CASRLTGQTNYGYTF
NA | TRBJ1-1 | TRBV20-1 | NA | TGCAGTGCTAGTACGGCAGGCGGAGCTTTCTTT | CSASTAGGAFF
NA | TRBJ1-6 | TRBV30 | NA | TGTGCCTACAAACCTCCCGGGTCTCGGTATAATTCACCCCTCCACTTT | CAYKPPGSRYNSPLHF
NA | TRBJ1-2 | TRBV7-2 | NA | TGTGCCAGCAGCTTAGCCCTGACCGCGGCGCGCGGGTATGGCTACACCTTC | CASSLALTAARGYGYTF
TRBD1 | TRBJ1-2 | TRBV4-1 | NA | TGCGCCAGCAGCCAAGATCGGGACAGGGGATATGTGGCCTATGGCTACACCTTC | CASSQDRDRGYVAYGYTF
TRBD2 | TRBJ2-7 | TRBV9 | NA | TGTGCCAGCGGCGGGGGGGGACTAGCGGCCTACGAGCAGTACTTC | CASGGGGLAAYEQYF
NA | TRBJ2-5 | TRBV5-4 | NA | TGTGCCAGCAGCGCCGACAGAAAAGAGACCCAGTACTTC | CASSADRKETQYF
TRBD2 | TRBJ2-1 | TRBV9 | once | TGTGCCAGCAGCAAAGTGGCGGGGGGGTACAATGAGCAGTTCTTC | CASSKVAGGYNEQFF
NA | TRBJ2-7 | TRBV21-1 | NA | TGTGCCAGCAGAACCCCTTCGGACAGCTCCTACGAGCAGTACTTC | CASRTPSDSSYEQYF
NA | TRBJ1-1 | TRBV30 | once | TGTGCCGGCGACAGTTTACCTATGAACACTGAAGCTTTCTTT | CAGDSLPMNTEAFF
TRBD1 | TRBJ2-7 | TRBV2 | once | TGTGCCAGCTCCCGGGACAGGGCCTCCTACGAGCAGTACTTC | CASSRDRASYEQYF
NA | TRBJ2-5 | TRBV5-1 | few | TGCGCCAGCAGCTTGGCCAAAGAGACCCAGTACTTC | CASSLAKETQYF
NA | TRBJ1-6 | TRBV28 | NA | TGTGCCAGCAGTTTTCGGGTCTCGGGCAGGGTTAATTCACCCCTCCACTTT | CASSFRVSGRVNSPLHF
TRBD1 | TRBJ1-1 | TRBV9 | NA | TGTGCCAGCAGCCCCCGGACAGGATCAAACACTGAAGCTTTCTTT | CASSPRTGSNTEAFF
NA | TRBJ1-2 | TRBV27 | NA | TGTGCCAGCAGTTTATTCGGAGGAGGAGAAAACTATGGCTACACCTTC | CASSLFGGGENYGYTF
NA | TRBJ1-5 | TRBV4-1 | NA | TGCGCCAGCAGCCAAGATCTTGGTAGGACCCAGCCCCAGCATTTT | CASSQDLGRTQPQHF